This T cell receptor beta chain came from a study of blood T cells in healthy people across ages. A word on this clonotype: Its cognate antigen is unknown.

Next came a second PCR, run for roughly 6 to 11 cycles, which used a sample-barcoded 5' primer along with a J-beta primer mix. All cDNA molecules were each tagged by a template-switch adaptor with 12 random nucleotides. TCRdb re-derived calls from the 5' RACE reads in MiXCR, one entry per CDR3 protein. This table has about 1 million distinct CDR3 sequences, 35% to 55% appearing once. Findings of the study overall: The study found more naive CD4+ cells and higher diversity in long-lived than aged donors.

The V and J ends lost 2 bases and 4 bases respectively, with 15 bases between them. The CDR3 has 15 amino acids. Germline loops: CDR1 SQVTM, CDR2 ANQGSEA. The chain recombines TRBV29-1 with TRBJ2-1; D not certain. The sequence was obtained from a woman in her sixties or seventies in good health. Input material: blood. CDR3: CSVELVADFYNEQFF. As DNA, the CDR3 is TGCAGCGTTGAACTGGTAGCAGATTTTTACAATGAGCAGTTCTTC.